These 14 T cell receptor beta chains were sequenced from one sample in a study of human T cells and chemical hapten exposure. Time point: pre-sensitization, week 0. As for treatment: therapeutic diphenylcyclopropenone sensitization with weekly scalp DPC. MiXCR was run by TCRdb on the RACE reads, yielding one entry per CDR3 protein. This table has 250,000 to 300,000 distinct CDR3 sequences, approximately 7.5% appearing once. The sequencing here drew on whole blood, taken in connection with sensitization to the hapten diphenylcyclopropenone (DPC). The receptors were gathered from a man between 18 and 35 years old with alopecia areata. Some clones in this sample may be carry-over from other donors' samples.

This chain links TRBV4-3 with TRBJ2-4; D not certain. Germline V CDR1 and CDR2: LGHNA, YSLEER. Trimming removed 3 bases from V and 0 bases from J, with 6 bases in between. The CDR3 is 14 residues long. CDR3 region: CASSQALAKNIQYF. The CDR3 nucleotides are TGCGCCAGCAGCCAGGCCCTAGCCAAAAACATTCAGTACTTC.

The gene calls are TRBV21-1 and TRBJ2-7. TRBV21-1 is a pseudogene. This CDR3 comprises 14 residues. This CDR3 reads CASSGDNSSYEQYV. CDR3 nucleotides: TGTGCCAGCTCAGGAGACAATAGCTCCTACGAGCAGTACGTC.

The chain is built from TRBV12-3 or TRBV12-4 and TRBJ2-1; tentative D call: TRBD1 (5 bases). Trimming left V 4 bases short and J 12 bases short, with 10 bases between. The CDR3 spans 11 residues. In DNA, the CDR3 is TGTGCCAGCAGTTACGACAGAGGGCAGTTCTTC. Its protein is CASSYDRGQFF.

In this sample, this clonotype turned up many times. This sequence joins TRBV7-2 and TRBJ2-7; D is perhaps TRBD1 or TRBD2 (6 bases each). The CDR3 has 14 amino acids. V gave up 1 base and J gave up 6 bases, with 13 bases separating them. Germline CDR1 reads SGHTA; CDR2 reads FQGNSA. The DNA for the CDR3 is TGTGCCAGCAGCTTAGGTGGGGGGCCTGTCGAGCAGTACGTC. This sequence encodes CASSLGGGPVEQYV.

The rearrangement links TRBV5-6 to TRBJ1-1; a weak D match, TRBD1 (6 bases). The CDR3 totals 15 residues. Trimming took off 10 bases at V and 1 base at J, with 20 bases between the two ends. CDR1 is SGHDT, CDR2 YYEEEE, per germline. CDR3 sequence reads: CAATRRGAKNTEAFF. The CDR3 region has the DNA TGTGCCGCAACGCGGCGGGGGGCAAAGAACACTGAAGCTTTCTTT. The variable domain in full, with the rest retrieved from reference TRBV5-6 and TRBJ1-1, is DAGVTQSPTHLIKTRGQQVTLRCSPKSGHDTVSWYQQALGQGPQFIFQYYEEEERQRGNFPDRFSGHQFPNYSSELNVNALLLGDSALYLCAATRRGAKNTEAFFGQGTRLTVV.

The rearrangement joins TRBV27 to TRBJ2-3; no firm D call. From germline, CDR1 is MNHEY and CDR2 SMNVEV (reference sequence). V lost 4 bases and J lost 6, with 14 bases in between. The CDR3 is 14 residues long. CDR3 nucleotide sequence: TGTGCCAGCAGTTCCTCCTTCGAATCGGATACGCAGTATTTT. Residues: CASSSSFESDTQYF.

The chain links TRBV7-2 to TRBJ1-5; a possible D gene is TRBD1 (6 bases). Trimming took 2 bases from V and 3 from J, leaving 8 bases between them. This CDR3 has 14 residues. Germline V lookup: CDR1 SGHTA, CDR2 FQGNSA. CDR3 in amino acids: CASSLRGNNQPQHF. In DNA, the CDR3 is TGTGCCAGCAGCTTAAGGGGGAACAATCAGCCCCAGCATTTT.

The chain joins TRBV11-2 to TRBJ1-1; D remains ambiguous. V shed 2 bases and J shed 3 bases, with 10 bases lying between them. This CDR3 is 14 amino acids long. Germline CDR1 and CDR2: SGHAT and FQNNGV. CDR3 in amino acids: CASSLTRLYTEAFF. DNA for the CDR3: TGTGCCAGCAGCTTAACCAGACTATACACTGAAGCTTTCTTT.

There are a few counts of this clonotype. The V call is TRBV12-3 or TRBV12-4, the J call TRBJ1-1, with 7 bases identical to TRBD1. The V gene end was trimmed by 6 bases and the J gene end by 6 bases; junction bases not matched to a gene: 10. This CDR3 has 14 amino acids. This chain's CDR3 is CASRTDRSNPEAFF. In nucleotides, the CDR3 is TGTGCCAGCAGAACGGACAGGTCTAACCCTGAAGCTTTCTTT.

At least ten counts were recorded for this clonotype. This sequence joins TRBV11-2 and TRBJ2-7; a weak D match, TRBD2 (6 bases). The CDR3 is made up of 16 amino acids. The germline CDR1 and CDR2 sequences are SGHAT and FQNNGV. V lost 5 bases and J 3 bases, leaving 20 bases between the germline ends. Written as DNA, the CDR3 is TGTGCCAGCAGCCTTCCCCCGGGGGACTCCCGCTACGAGCAGTACTTC. Its translation is CASSLPPGDSRYEQYF.

The sample holds a few counts of this clonotype. The CDR3 sequence: CASSQVRGRRQYF. CDR3 nucleotides: TGTGCCAGCAGCCAAGTCAGGGGGCGCAGGCAGTATTTT. The chain has TRBV3-1 and TRBJ2-3, with 8 nucleotides matching TRBD1. Germline CDR1 and CDR2: LGHDT and YNNKEL (reference sequence). After removal of 1 base from V and 11 bases from J, the junction contained 5 bases not matched to a gene. The CDR3 totals 13 residues.

In its sample, this clonotype was seen many times. The V and J genes are TRBV6-1 and TRBJ1-6; TRBD1 might be the D (5 bases). Trimming stripped 2 bases from V and 10 bases from J, with 12 bases between. The CDR3 runs to 14 residues. Germline V gene sequence: CDR1 MNHNS, CDR2 SASEGT. The CDR3 nucleotides are TGTGCCAGCAGTGAAACGGGGGACGCATCACCCCTCCACTTT. It yields the protein CASSETGDASPLHF.

This sequence joins TRBV12-3 or TRBV12-4 and TRBJ2-3, with TRBD2 as a possible D gene (6 bases). Trimming cost V 6 bases and J 9 bases, with 22 bases left between them. The CDR3 has 15 amino acids. The CDR3 spells CASRPLAGPPATQYF. The CDR3, as DNA: TGTGCCAGCAGACCCTTGGCGGGGCCCCCCGCGACGCAGTATTTT.

This clonotype was seen at least ten times. The chain combines TRBV6-2 or TRBV6-3 with TRBJ2-2; D perhaps matches TRBD2 (6 bases). Per germline, CDR1 MNHEY and CDR2 SVGEGT. The CDR3 totals 14 residues. V lost 6 bases and J lost 4, with 12 bases in between. As DNA, the CDR3 is TGTGCCAGCAGCGGGGGAAGGGCCACCGGGGAGCTGTTTTTT. Translated: CASSGGRATGELFF.